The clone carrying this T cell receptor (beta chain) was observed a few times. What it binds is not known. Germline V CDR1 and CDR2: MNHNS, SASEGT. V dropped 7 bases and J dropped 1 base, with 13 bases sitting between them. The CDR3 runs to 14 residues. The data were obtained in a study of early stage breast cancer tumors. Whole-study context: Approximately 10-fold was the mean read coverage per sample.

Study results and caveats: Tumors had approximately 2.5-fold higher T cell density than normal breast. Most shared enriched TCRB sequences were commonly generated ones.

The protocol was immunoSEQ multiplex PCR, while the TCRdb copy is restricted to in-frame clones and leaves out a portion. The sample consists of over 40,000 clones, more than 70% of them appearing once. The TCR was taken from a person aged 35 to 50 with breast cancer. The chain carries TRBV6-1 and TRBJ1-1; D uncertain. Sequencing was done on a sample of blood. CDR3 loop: CASTSSLGNTEAFF. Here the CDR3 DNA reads TGTGCCAGCACATCCTCGTTGGGGAACACTGAAGCTTTCTTT.